In its sample, the clone carrying this T cell receptor beta chain was seen once. What it recognizes is unknown. It was genomic DNA that served as the template for profiling TCR beta VDJ and CDR3. Each CDR3 protein gets one entry after TCRdb re-called the reads with MiXCR. Among approximately 250,000 distinct CDR3 sequences listed, about 80% were seen once. This specimen comes from a study of CD8+CD57+ T cells in acquired aplastic anemia. At the level of the study: Recorded DNA amounts for sorted CD4+ and CD8+ cells had an average of around 3.4 ug.

CD8+CD57+ cell expansion, shown by flow cytometry, had occurred in the patients selected for sequencing. Study-level findings and limits: CD8+ Simpson's diversity did not differ significantly between patients and controls. Patients and controls shared twenty-nine CD8+ CDR3 sequences, highly expressed in patients.

Looked up from germline, CDR1 is ENHRY and CDR2 is SYGVKD. The CDR3 contains 15 residues. J was trimmed by 9 bases and V by 6 bases; bases with no gene match: 11. This sequence originates from a human donor with aplastic anemia. The source material was sorted CD4+, CD8+, or CD8+CD57+ T cells (not recorded which) from PBMCs. This chain links TRBV10-3 with TRBJ2-1; 10 nucleotides agree with TRBD2. CDR3 in DNA: TGTGCCATCAGACCCCGGGCTAGCGGGGGATCTGAGCAGTTCTTC. Its protein is CAIRPRASGGSEQFF.